The 31 T cell receptor beta chains reported below all come from one sample, sequenced in a study of T cells in Graves' hyperthyroidism and ophthalmopathy. Amplification targeted TCR beta CDR3 regions from RNA transcripts. The HTBI primer set drove a first-round RT-PCR of the TCR CDR3. TCRdb reprocessed the multiplex PCR reads via MiXCR and lists one record per CDR3 protein. The data show around 450,000 distinct CDR3 sequences, approximately 15% seen once. The sample consisted of blood. Receptors originate from a woman under 30 with Graves' hyperthyroidism.

A few counts support this clonotype. The V gene is TRBV6-1, the J gene TRBJ2-1; TRBD1 aligns across 9 bases. Germline trimming cut 5 bases from V and 5 bases from J; bases unmatched to any gene: 10. The CDR3 extends over 16 amino acids. Germline CDR1 and CDR2: MNHNS and SASEGT. The CDR3 reads CASSPTGTGINNEQFF. The CDR3 nucleotides are TGTGCCAGCAGTCCGACCGGGACAGGGATTAACAATGAGCAGTTCTTC.

Ten or more counts support this clonotype. V is TRBV7-8 and J is TRBJ1-6, with a tentative D call TRBD1 (5 bases). The CDR3 runs to 15 residues. V was clipped by 6 bases and J by 11 bases, with 20 bases between them. Germline-derived CDR1 and CDR2 are SGHVS and FQNEAQ. The chain's CDR3 is CASSPWGGPRTPLHF. CDR3 bases: TGTGCCAGCAGTCCTTGGGGCGGCCCGCGGACACCCCTCCACTTT.

This clonotype was counted many times. This chain connects TRBV24-1 to TRBJ1-1; 7 nucleotides line up with TRBD1. The CDR3 runs to 15 residues. Germline V lookup: CDR1 KGHDR, CDR2 SFDVKD. The V gene end was trimmed by 3 bases and the J gene end by 6 bases; junction bases not matched to a gene: 9. CDR3 sequence reads: CATSDAGTDYPEAFF. In DNA, the CDR3 is TGTGCCACCAGTGATGCCGGGACAGATTACCCTGAAGCTTTCTTT.

The V call is TRBV5-1, the J call TRBJ1-2; D is unresolved. The V gene's germline CDR1 is SGHRS and CDR2 YFSETQ. This CDR3 has 13 amino acids. The germline V and J ends were trimmed by 5 bases and 6 bases, with 14 bases remaining between them. CDR3 nucleotides: TGCGCCAGCAGTTTGCAGGTCGGTAATGGCTACACCTTC. Translating it yields CASSLQVGNGYTF.

This clonotype was picked up many times. J is TRBJ2-7 and V is TRBV30, with TRBD1 matching over 10 bases. CDR3 length: 13 residues. V dropped 0 bases and J dropped 4; count of bases not matched to a gene: 0. Germline V gene data show CDR1 as GTSNPN and CDR2 as SVGIG (reference sequence). CDR3 nucleotide sequence: TGTGCCTGGAGTGTGGGACAGGGGTACGAGCAGTACTTC. This codes for CAWSVGQGYEQYF. Variable domain in full (rest from reference TRBV30 and TRBJ2-7): SQTIHQWPATLVQPVGSPLSLECTVEGTSNPNLYWYRQAAGRGLQLLFYSVGIGQISSEVPQNLSASRPQDRQFILSSKKLLLSDSGFYLCAWSVGQGYEQYFGPGTRLTVT.

This clonotype was picked up many times. This chain connects TRBV20-1 to TRBJ2-1, with D perhaps matching TRBD1 or TRBD2 (5 bases each). The V end lost 7 bases, the J end lost 9 bases, and 19 bases lay between the germline ends. Germline V gene sequence: CDR1 DFQATT, CDR2 SNEGSKA (reference sequence). The CDR3 totals 13 residues. The DNA for the CDR3 is TGCAGTGGGGGGTCGGCGGCTTGGGGTGAGCAGTTCTTC. This codes for CSGGSAAWGEQFF.

This clonotype was observed a handful of times. The V and J genes are TRBV4-1 and TRBJ1-2; D gene uncertain. The CDR3 is 16 residues long. The germline V and J ends were trimmed by 0 bases and 4 bases, with 15 bases remaining between them. Germline V gene lookup returns CDR1 MGHRA and CDR2 YSYEKL. The CDR3 DNA follows: TGCGCCAGCAGCCAAGATCAGAAGGTAGTTGGCTATGGCTACACCTTC. Its translation: CASSQDQKVVGYGYTF.

This clonotype was observed at least ten times. The CDR3 region has the DNA TGTGCCAGCTTTGGGAGCGGGCCTCCCGCAGATACGCAGTATTTT. It yields the protein CASFGSGPPADTQYF. V usage is TRBV11-2 and J usage is TRBJ2-3, with a tentative D call TRBD2 (6 bases). The V end was cut by 8 bases, the J end by 4 bases, with 19 bases between. This CDR3 has 15 residues. The germline CDR1 and CDR2 sequences are SGHAT and FQNNGV.

This clonotype was counted ten times or more. The rearrangement uses TRBV6-2 or TRBV6-3 and TRBJ2-7; D ambiguous. This CDR3 spans 16 amino acids. V shed 0 bases and J shed 0 bases, with 12 bases lying between them. Germline V gene data show CDR1 as MNHEY and CDR2 as SVGEGT. The CDR3 sequence: CASSYSGKTYSYEQYF. CDR3 sequence (DNA): TGTGCCAGCAGTTACTCGGGGAAAACTTACTCCTACGAGCAGTACTTC.

A few counts support this clonotype. The chain has TRBV7-9 and TRBJ2-7; D uncertain. The ends were cut back, 8 bases at V and 0 bases at J, with 8 bases in the middle. Germline values: CDR1 SEHNR, CDR2 FQNEAQ (reference sequence). This CDR3 has 12 amino acids. The CDR3 sequence: CASCTDSYEQYF. CDR3 nucleotides: TGTGCCAGCTGTACCGACTCCTACGAGCAGTACTTC.

The table lists this clonotype with many counts. The chain links TRBV11-1 to TRBJ2-7, with 7 bases lining up with TRBD2. The CDR3 is 14 residues long. CDR1 is SGHAT and CDR2 is FQDESV in the germline V gene (reference sequence). V shed 2 bases, J shed 1 base, and the junction held 2 bases outside the gene matches. The CDR3 protein is CASSLWTSSYEQYF. CDR3 DNA sequence: TGTGCCAGCAGCTTATGGACTAGTTCCTACGAGCAGTACTTC. Using reference TRBV11-1 and TRBJ2-7 for the parts outside the CDR3, the full variable domain is EAEVAQSPRYKITEKSQAVAFWCDPISGHATLYWYRQILGQGPELLVQFQDESVVDDSQLPKDRFSAERLKGVDSTLKIQPAELGDSAMYLCASSLWTSSYEQYFGPGTRLTVT.

The CDR3 sequence: CASSSPNLRNYGYTF. The CDR3 nucleotides are TGTGCCAGCAGTTCCCCGAACCTTCGAAACTATGGCTACACCTTC. This rearrangement joins TRBV12-3 or TRBV12-4 to TRBJ1-2; D not resolved. V lost 4 bases and J lost 2, with 14 bases in between. This CDR3 is 15 amino acids long.

This clonotype was seen only once. The gene calls are TRBV5-1 and TRBJ2-2; D possibly corresponds to TRBD1 (6 bases). CDR1 and CDR2 from the germline V gene are SGHRS and YFSETQ. V gave up 0 bases and J gave up 0 bases, with 15 bases separating them. CDR3 size: 18 residues. In DNA, the CDR3 is TGCGCCAGCAGCTTGGCAAGATACAGGGTATCGAACACCGGGGAGCTGTTTTTT. Encoded protein: CASSLARYRVSNTGELFF.

This clonotype was seen at least ten times. The V gene is TRBV2, the J gene TRBJ2-7; D call uncertain. This CDR3 has 14 amino acids. V lost 1 base and J lost 2, with 9 bases in between. Germline lookup yields CDR1 SNHLY and CDR2 FYNNEI. The CDR3 DNA is TGTGCCAGCAGTGAAGAACCTGGGCCCTACGAGCAGTACTTC. This encodes CASSEEPGPYEQYF. The full variable domain, completed using reference TRBV2 and TRBJ2-7, is EPEVTQTPSHQVTQMGQEVILRCVPISNHLYFYWYRQILGQKVEFLVSFYNNEISEKSEIFDDQFSVERPDGSNFTLKIRSTKLEDSAMYFCASSEEPGPYEQYFGPGTRLTVT.

In its sample, this clonotype was seen many times. The V and J genes are TRBV30 and TRBJ1-5; a possible D gene is TRBD1 (5 bases). Looked up from germline, CDR1 is GTSNPN and CDR2 is SVGIG (reference sequence). The V gene lost 0 bases and the J gene lost 5 bases, with 11 bases spanning the gap. The CDR3 consists of 14 residues. CDR3 in DNA: TGTGCCTGGAGTGTCAAGGAGGGGTATCAGCCCCAGCATTTT. Its protein is CAWSVKEGYQPQHF.

This clonotype was detected ten times or more. The genes are TRBV19 and TRBJ2-2; no reliable D call. Trimming pared 3 bases from V and 0 bases from J, leaving 11 bases between. CDR1 and CDR2 (germline): LNHDA, SQIVND (reference sequence). The CDR3 is 16 residues long. CDR3 coding DNA: TGTGCCAGTAGTATCGGTCAGGCTGCGAACACCGGGGAGCTGTTTTTT. It encodes CASSIGQAANTGELFF.

The sample holds one count of this clonotype. With a much larger clone just one base away, this may be a read error. V and J are TRBV13 and TRBJ2-1, with TRBD2 matching 10 bases. V lost 5 bases to trimming and J lost 2 bases; unmatched junction nucleotides: 6. This CDR3 has 16 amino acids. Looked up from germline, CDR1 is PRHDT and CDR2 is FYEKMQ (reference sequence). The CDR3, as DNA: TGTGCCAGCAGCGCCCCGGGACTAGCGACCTACAATGAGCAGTTCTTC. Translated, it gives CASSAPGLATYNEQFF.

The sample holds many counts of this clonotype. This rearrangement joins TRBV7-9 to TRBJ1-4; D call uncertain. This CDR3 has 14 amino acids. Germline CDR1 SEHNR, CDR2 FQNEAQ (reference sequence). The V end was cut by 7 bases, the J end by 7 bases, with 16 bases between. The CDR3 sequence is CASTMDRPGEKLFF. CDR3 coding DNA: TGTGCCAGCACCATGGACCGTCCCGGTGAAAAACTGTTTTTT.

This clonotype occurred many times. This chain joins TRBV5-1 and TRBJ1-2, with D maybe TRBD1 (6 bases). CDR1 and CDR2 from the germline V gene are SGHRS and YFSETQ. CDR3 length: 14 amino acids. The V end was cut by 4 bases, the J end by 9 bases, with 19 bases between. The CDR3 nucleotides are TGCGCCAGCAGCCCGGACAGACATATGAGGAGCTACACCTTC. This gives the protein CASSPDRHMRSYTF.

Many counts were recorded for this clonotype. The CDR3, as DNA: TGTGCCTGGAGTGTAGGTTCTCCCAGCACAGATACGCAGTATTTT. Translation: CAWSVGSPSTDTQYF. This chain joins TRBV30 and TRBJ2-3; D uncertain. V was cut by 0 bases and J by 0 bases, with 10 bases left in between. This CDR3 region has 15 residues. CDR1 and CDR2 (germline): GTSNPN, SVGIG (reference sequence).

This clonotype was found many times. The chain is built from TRBV28 and TRBJ1-1; D is undetermined. V lost 6 bases, J lost 0 bases, and 17 bases lay in between. CDR1 is MDHEN, CDR2 SYDVKM, per germline. This CDR3 is 16 amino acids long. For the CDR3, the DNA is TGTGCCAGCAGCCCCCCTAAAGCGCGCCTGAACACTGAAGCTTTCTTT. It yields the protein CASSPPKARLNTEAFF.

This clonotype appeared many times. J is TRBJ2-5 and V is TRBV19; 12 nucleotides line up with TRBD2. Germline CDR1 and CDR2: LNHDA and SQIVND (reference sequence). The junction had 9 bases not matched to a gene; V was cut back by 5 bases and J by 5 bases. The CDR3 length is 16 residues. The CDR3: CASSPSSGRALETQYF. CDR3 nucleotides: TGTGCCAGTAGTCCTTCTAGCGGGAGGGCCTTGGAGACCCAGTACTTC.

This clonotype was seen ten or more times. The V call is TRBV7-9, the J call TRBJ2-7; D not resolved. The CDR3 consists of 12 residues. V was pared by 4 bases and J by 4 bases, with 8 bases between. CDR1 and CDR2 (germline): SEHNR, FQNEAQ (reference sequence). As DNA, the CDR3 is TGTGCCAGCAGCTCATTAGGGTACGAGCAGTACTTC. Its translation is CASSSLGYEQYF.

This clonotype has ten or more counts. This chain uses TRBV13 with TRBJ1-1; D unclear. This CDR3 spans 11 amino acids. CDR1 is PRHDT and CDR2 is FYEKMQ in the germline V gene (reference sequence). V lost 5 bases, J lost 6 bases, and 7 bases lay in between. The CDR3 loop reads CASSLLSEAFF. CDR3 DNA sequence: TGTGCCAGCAGCCTTCTATCTGAAGCTTTCTTT.

This clonotype turned up a few times. The V and J genes are TRBV29-1 and TRBJ2-7; 7 bases match TRBD2. This CDR3 contains 11 residues. Trimming cost V 3 bases and J 6 bases; bases outside gene matches: 2. The V gene's germline CDR1 is SQVTM and CDR2 ANQGSEA. Here the CDR3 DNA reads TGCAGCGTTGACAGGGAGGGCGAGCAGTACTTC. Translation gives CSVDREGEQYF.

The gene calls are TRBV5-5 and TRBJ1-5; TRBD1 aligns across 9 bases. From germline, CDR1 is SGHKS and CDR2 YYEKEE (reference sequence). The V and J ends lost 1 base and 0 bases, in that order; junction bases with no gene match: 5. The CDR3 totals 17 residues. Written as DNA, the CDR3 is TGTGCCAGCAGCTTGACCGGGACAGGGCTTAGCAATCAGCCCCAGCATTTT. This translates into CASSLTGTGLSNQPQHF.

The chain has TRBV6-1 and TRBJ1-4; 9 nucleotides line up with TRBD1. There are 15 residues in the CDR3. V trimming: 6 bases; J trimming: 4 bases; junction bases outside the gene matches: 6. Looked up from germline, CDR1 is MNHNS and CDR2 is SASEGT. The DNA for the CDR3 is TGTGCCAGCAGCGCTCCGGGACAGGGTAATGAAAAACTGTTTTTT. Its protein is CASSAPGQGNEKLFF.

On this clonotype itself: It may be a read error: a sequence one base away is much more abundant. This rearrangement joins TRBV7-9 to TRBJ1-1; D unclear. The CDR3 has 12 amino acids. CDR1 is SEHNR and CDR2 is FQNEAQ in the germline V gene (reference sequence). V was shortened by 8 bases and J by 7 bases, with 14 bases between the two germline ends. The CDR3 loop reads CASGHSSFEAFF. The CDR3 DNA follows: TGTGCCAGCGGCCATTCGAGCTTTGAAGCTTTCTTT.

In this sample, this clonotype turned up many times. This chain joins TRBV30 and TRBJ2-3, with D hard to call. V was pared by 2 bases and J by 2 bases, with 8 bases between. The CDR3 runs 13 residues. Per the germline V gene, CDR1 is GTSNPN and CDR2 is SVGIG (reference sequence). DNA of the CDR3: TGTGCCTGGAGTCCACAGTCCACAGATACGCAGTATTTT. Encoded protein: CAWSPQSTDTQYF.

As for this clonotype: A much larger clone differs by one base, so this may be a read error. This rearrangement joins TRBV7-3 to TRBJ2-1, with D perhaps TRBD1 or TRBD2 (5 bases each). V lost 5 bases, J lost 7 bases, and 15 bases lay in between. This CDR3 spans 14 amino acids. From germline, CDR1 is SGHTA and CDR2 FQGTGA. CDR3 DNA: TGTGCCAGCAGCCCCTTGGGGGTGCGGAATGAGCAGTTCTTC. It encodes CASSPLGVRNEQFF.

This clonotype was detected ten times or more. The V call is TRBV20-1, the J call TRBJ2-3; D remains ambiguous. V dropped 3 bases and J dropped 1 base, with 5 bases sitting between them. Germline V gene lookup returns CDR1 DFQATT and CDR2 SNEGSKA (reference sequence). The length of the CDR3 is 12 residues. Here the CDR3 reads CSASLGTDTQYF. The CDR3 DNA reads TGCAGTGCTAGTTTGGGCACAGATACGCAGTATTTT.